This is a list of T cell receptor beta chains from one sample in a study of T cells after yellow fever vaccination. From the 5' RACE reads, TCRdb called clonotypes with MiXCR, one entry per CDR3 protein. The sample consists of a few hundred thousand distinct CDR3 sequences, around 3.9% of them appearing once. Here the sequenced sample was PBMCs, taken 5 days after the yellow fever booster vaccination. Receptors were obtained from a man aged 18 to 29 who received the YFV17D yellow fever vaccine. Each CDR3 is given with its conserved first and last residue. Each record gives: D gene, V gene, clone size, J gene, CDR3 protein, CDR3 DNA. The D gene is left open where the match is weak. Some rows have no size entry. The others give once, few or many, or a class for an expanded clone.

TRBD2	TRBV11-2	.	TRBJ2-6	CASSPSSGGSGANVLTF	TGTGCCAGCAGCCCGTCTAGCGGGGGCTCTGGGGCCAACGTCCTGACTTTC
.	TRBV27	few	TRBJ1-2	CASSLWPGDNYGYTF	TGTGCCAGCAGTTTATGGCCGGGGGATAACTATGGCTACACCTTC
.	TRBV12-3/TRBV12-4	few	TRBJ2-3	CASSSTRPGTQYF	TGTGCCAGCAGTTCAACCAGGCCGGGTACGCAGTATTTT
.	TRBV3-1	few	TRBJ2-5	CASSPAEQSNRVQYF	TGTGCCAGCAGTCCCGCGGAACAGAGTAATAGGGTCCAGTACTTC
.	TRBV6-5	many	TRBJ2-3	CASSSLGRDTQYF	TGTGCCAGCAGTTCCCTCGGACGGGATACGCAGTATTTT
.	TRBV12-3/TRBV12-4	few	TRBJ1-2	CASSPTGLKGYTF	TGTGCCAGCAGTCCGACCGGACTGAAGGGCTACACCTTC
.	TRBV19	many	TRBJ1-2	CASSRDGLNYGYTF	TGTGCCAGTAGTAGGGACGGACTTAACTATGGCTACACCTTC
TRBD2	TRBV7-6	few	TRBJ2-5	CASSSRDYFYF	TGTGCCAGCAGCTCGCGGGACTACTTCTACTTC
.	TRBV7-9	.	TRBJ1-2	CASSRLGPLDGYTF	TGTGCCAGCAGCCGCCTCGGCCCCCTGGATGGCTACACCTTC
TRBD1	TRBV4-1	.	TRBJ2-2	CASSSDRGVGELFF	TGCGCCAGCAGCAGTGACAGGGGAGTCGGGGAGCTGTTTTTT
TRBD1	TRBV20-1	few	TRBJ2-5	CSAVDRGQETQYF	TGCAGTGCCGTAGACAGGGGTCAAGAGACCCAGTACTTC
.	TRBV7-8	.	TRBJ1-2	CASSSGRVGFYGYTF	TGTGCCAGCAGCTCCGGGCGGGTTGGATTCTATGGCTACACCTTC
.	TRBV6-2/TRBV6-3	.	TRBJ2-5	CASSRQQNQETQYF	TGTGCCAGCAGTCGACAACAGAATCAAGAGACCCAGTACTTC
.	TRBV5-1	few	TRBJ1-5	CASSLIPGEQPQHF	TGCGCCAGCAGCTTGATTCCTGGGGAGCAGCCCCAGCATTTT
.	TRBV24-1	few	TRBJ1-2	CATSDPPGASGYTF	TGTGCCACCAGTGATCCCCCGGGGGCCAGTGGCTACACCTTC
TRBD1	TRBV29-1	many	TRBJ2-2	CSVRDRLNTGELFF	TGCAGCGTTCGGGACAGGCTTAACACCGGGGAGCTGTTTTTT
.	TRBV14	.	TRBJ1-1	CASSQGRMSGKSAEAFF	TGTGCCAGCAGCCAAGGTAGAATGTCAGGGAAGAGTGCTGAAGCTTTCTTT
TRBD2	TRBV4-1	few	TRBJ2-2	CASSQGPGLAGTNTGELFF	TGCGCCAGCAGCCAAGGACCGGGACTAGCGGGGACGAACACCGGGGAGCTGTTTTTT
.	TRBV4-3	many	TRBJ2-2	CASSQGLQPRELFF	TGCGCCAGCAGCCAAGGACTCCAGCCGAGGGAGCTGTTTTTT
.	TRBV6-2/TRBV6-3	few	TRBJ2-2	CASSYETRGTGELFF	TGTGCCAGCAGTTACGAGACTAGAGGGACCGGGGAGCTGTTTTTT